This entry lists 25 T cell receptor beta chains sequenced from one sample in a study of T cells after yellow fever vaccination. TCRdb re-called the 5' RACE reads with MiXCR, one entry per CDR3 protein. The data hold approximately 610,000 distinct CDR3 sequences, with around 17% observed a single time. Here the sequenced sample was PBMCs, taken 5 days after the first yellow fever vaccination. Receptors were obtained from a man younger than 35 who received the YFV17D yellow fever vaccine.

This sequence joins TRBV12-3 or TRBV12-4 and TRBJ2-7; D is uncertain. Trimming left V 5 bases short and J 6 bases short, with 11 bases between. The CDR3 is made up of 12 amino acids. Here the CDR3 reads CASSRSTSEQYF. The DNA for the CDR3 is TGTGCCAGCAGTCGATCCACCTCCGAGCAGTACTTC.

In this sample, this clonotype turned up a few times. The V and J genes are TRBV7-6 and TRBJ2-5; D is possibly TRBD1 (5 bases). Germline lookup yields CDR1 SGHVS and CDR2 FNYEAQ. The CDR3 is made up of 16 amino acids. Deletions cut 2 bases from V and 2 bases from J, with 15 bases between. CDR3 bases: TGTGCCAGCAGCTTATTAGGAGTGCAGGGACAAGAGACCCAGTACTTC. Encoded protein: CASSLLGVQGQETQYF.

This clonotype has a handful of counts. V gene TRBV4-1 combines with J gene TRBJ1-2; 8 nucleotides line up with TRBD1. V lost 2 bases to trimming and J lost 5 bases; unmatched junction nucleotides: 7. The CDR3 consists of 15 residues. Germline V gene lookup returns CDR1 MGHRA and CDR2 YSYEKL. The CDR3 spells CASSQYQTGVYGYTF. The CDR3 region has the DNA TGCGCCAGCAGCCAATATCAGACAGGGGTTTATGGCTACACCTTC.

This clonotype has a handful of counts. This chain connects TRBV6-2 or TRBV6-3 to TRBJ1-1, with D possibly matching TRBD1 (5 bases). This CDR3 is 12 amino acids long. The germline V gene has CDR1 MNHEY and CDR2 SVGEGT. V shed 5 bases and J shed 7 bases, with 11 bases lying between them. The CDR3 loop reads CASSHDRFEAFF. The DNA of the CDR3 is TGTGCCAGCAGTCATGACAGATTTGAAGCTTTCTTT.

This clonotype has a handful of counts. This chain joins TRBV5-5 and TRBJ2-5; 7 nucleotides agree with TRBD2. The V gene end was trimmed by 4 bases and the J gene end by 5 bases; junction bases not matched to a gene: 14. Germline assignment: CDR1 SGHKS and CDR2 YYEKEE (reference sequence). The CDR3 contains 16 residues. The CDR3 is CASSPRGEALRETQYF. The CDR3 DNA reads as TGTGCCAGCAGCCCCCGGGGGGAAGCATTACGGGAGACCCAGTACTTC.

The J gene is TRBJ2-6, the V gene TRBV6-1; 9 positions agree with TRBD1. The V and J ends lost 6 bases and 0 bases, in that order; junction bases with no gene match: 6. The CDR3 spans 17 residues. Germline-derived CDR1 and CDR2 are MNHNS and SASEGT. CDR3 sequence reads: CASRGGQGPSGANVLTF. CDR3 sequence (DNA): TGTGCCAGCAGAGGTGGACAGGGGCCCTCTGGGGCCAACGTCCTGACTTTC.

This chain joins TRBV4-1 and TRBJ1-2; the D gene is possibly TRBD1 (5 bases). This CDR3 is built from 16 residues. Germline CDR1 reads MGHRA; CDR2 reads YSYEKL. V lost 0 bases, J lost 6 bases, and 17 bases lay in between. CDR3 DNA: TGCGCCAGCAGCCAAGAACCGGGACTGACGATTAATGGCTACACCTTC. Translation: CASSQEPGLTINGYTF.

This clonotype was seen many times. The chain couples TRBV25-1 to TRBJ2-5, with 7 bases that match TRBD2. V shed 1 base, J shed 2 bases, and the junction held 4 bases outside the gene matches. Germline values: CDR1 MGHDK, CDR2 SYGVNS. This CDR3 comprises 15 residues. CDR3 region: CASSELFGRQETQYF. The CDR3 DNA is TGTGCCAGCAGTGAATTATTCGGGAGGCAAGAGACCCAGTACTTC.

This sequence joins TRBV4-2 and TRBJ1-5; TRBD1 matches at 8 bases. Germline V gives CDR1 LGHNA, CDR2 YNFKEQ. This CDR3 has 15 amino acids. The ends lost 1 base at V and 5 bases at J; junction bases unmatched: 4. CDR3 residues: CASSQAGGQDQPQHF. In DNA form, the CDR3 reads TGTGCCAGCAGCCAAGCAGGGGGCCAGGATCAGCCCCAGCATTTT.

J is TRBJ2-1 and V is TRBV7-3; D not certain. The germline V gene encodes CDR1 SGHTA and CDR2 FQGTGA. The CDR3 contains 15 residues. With 1 base removed from V and 5 bases from J, the gap between germline ends came to 12 bases. CDR3 residues: CASSLSLGLHNEQFF. Here the CDR3 DNA reads TGTGCCAGCAGCTTAAGTTTGGGTTTACACAATGAGCAGTTCTTC.

This clonotype appeared a few times. The chain carries TRBV24-1 and TRBJ2-5, with D perhaps TRBD2 (5 bases). V was shortened by 6 bases and J by 1 base, with 14 bases between the two germline ends. The CDR3 runs to 15 residues. CDR1 and CDR2 from the germline V gene are KGHDR and SFDVKD. CDR3 residues: CATSSGTGVQETQYF. The DNA for the CDR3 is TGTGCCACCAGTTCTGGAACCGGGGTCCAAGAGACCCAGTACTTC.

This clonotype was counted only a few times. The genes are TRBV29-1 and TRBJ2-3, with 10 positions matching TRBD1. V lost 2 bases, J lost 3 bases, and 2 bases stayed unmatched. In germline, CDR1 is SQVTM, CDR2 ANQGSEA. The CDR3 extends over 14 amino acids. The CDR3 protein is CSVELDRGTDTQYF. In DNA form, the CDR3 reads TGCAGCGTTGAATTGGACAGGGGGACAGATACGCAGTATTTT.

The chain combines TRBV27 with TRBJ1-2; no firm D call. The V end lost 0 bases, the J end lost 2 bases, and 10 bases lay between the germline ends. The CDR3 is 15 residues long. Per germline, CDR1 MNHEY and CDR2 SMNVEV (reference sequence). The CDR3 DNA reads as TGTGCCAGCAGTTTATCGTTCGGCGGGAACTATGGCTACACCTTC. Amino acid sequence: CASSLSFGGNYGYTF.

This clonotype was detected only a few times. The V and J genes are TRBV7-9 and TRBJ1-3; no clear D gene. This CDR3 region has 15 residues. The germline CDR1 and CDR2 sequences are SEHNR and FQNEAQ (reference sequence). Trimming cost V 2 bases and J 0 bases, with 8 bases left between them. The CDR3 DNA follows: TGTGCCAGCAGCTTAACCACGGGCTCTGGAAACACCATATATTTT. This sequence encodes CASSLTTGSGNTIYF. The whole variable domain, remainder taken from reference TRBV7-9 and TRBJ1-3, is DTGVSQNPRHKITKRGQNVTFRCDPISEHNRLYWYRQTLGQGPEFLTYFQNEAQLEKSRLLSDRFSAERPKGSFSTLEIQRTEQGDSAMYLCASSLTTGSGNTIYFGEGSWLTVV.

In this sample, this clonotype turned up a few times. DNA of the CDR3: TGTGCCAGCAGCCACCGGGGGGGTGTGAATGAGCAGTTCTTC. Encoded protein: CASSHRGGVNEQFF. The chain uses TRBV3-1 and TRBJ2-1; 8 nucleotides match TRBD2. CDR1 LGHDT and CDR2 YNNKEL come from the germline V gene (reference sequence). The CDR3 runs 14 residues. V dropped 3 bases and J dropped 7; count of bases not matched to a gene: 5.

The chain employs TRBV28 and TRBJ2-7, with D possibly matching TRBD1 (6 bases). Per germline, CDR1 MDHEN and CDR2 SYDVKM. The ends were cut back, 7 bases at V and 8 bases at J, with 18 bases in the middle. The CDR3 runs 13 residues. The CDR3 region has the DNA TGTGCCAGCACCAAGGACAGCCTGGTAAAGCAGTACGTC. Translated, it gives CASTKDSLVKQYV.

The chain has TRBV7-3 and TRBJ2-5; possible D gene TRBD2, 5 bases. The V gene lost 1 base and the J gene lost 2 bases, with 8 bases spanning the gap. In germline, CDR1 is SGHTA, CDR2 FQGTGA. The CDR3 consists of 14 residues. CDR3 DNA: TGTGCCAGCAGCTTAAACGGACTGCAAGAGACCCAGTACTTC. Protein: CASSLNGLQETQYF.

This clonotype was picked up a small number of times. The chain uses TRBV6-2 or TRBV6-3 and TRBJ2-7; D is perhaps TRBD1 or TRBD2 (5 bases each). The CDR3 runs 14 residues. CDR1 is MNHEY and CDR2 is SVGEGT in the germline V gene. The V end lost 3 bases, the J end lost 2 bases, and 11 bases lay between the germline ends. The CDR3 is CASSYNRDPYEQYV. The DNA of the CDR3 is TGTGCCAGCAGTTATAATCGGGACCCCTACGAGCAGTACGTC.

A few counts support this clonotype. The rearrangement uses TRBV6-5 and TRBJ2-7; a weak D match, TRBD2 (7 bases). Deletions cut 2 bases from V and 2 bases from J, with 13 bases between. Germline loops: CDR1 MNHEY, CDR2 SVGAGI. The CDR3 is 15 residues long. CDR3 amino acids: CASSYGPGGTYEQYV. The CDR3 DNA reads TGTGCCAGCAGTTACGGACCGGGGGGCACCTACGAGCAGTACGTC.

This clonotype was picked up many times. The chain recombines TRBV6-5 with TRBJ2-2; TRBD1 is a possible D gene (5 bases). The ends were cut back, 4 bases at V and 4 bases at J, with 10 bases in the middle. Germline lookup yields CDR1 MNHEY and CDR2 SVGAGI. The CDR3 is 14 residues long. The CDR3 here is CASSLGPLTGELFF. CDR3 DNA: TGTGCCAGCAGTTTGGGGCCTCTCACCGGGGAGCTGTTTTTT.

The chain couples TRBV5-6 to TRBJ2-3; tentative D call: TRBD2 (6 bases). The CDR3 runs to 18 residues. V was pared by 0 bases and J by 1 base, with 18 bases between. Germline values: CDR1 SGHDT, CDR2 YYEEEE. In DNA, the CDR3 is TGTGCCAGCAGCTTGGTTGAAGGAGGGTTTTTCGGCACAGATACGCAGTATTTT. Translation gives CASSLVEGGFFGTDTQYF.

The chain links TRBV18 to TRBJ2-6; D is unclear. The CDR3 runs to 13 residues. Germline V gene data show CDR1 as KGHSH and CDR2 as LQKENI. The V end lost 3 bases, the J end lost 5 bases, and 5 bases lay between the germline ends. This CDR3 is CASSPQRANVLTF. CDR3 DNA: TGTGCCAGCTCACCTCAAAGGGCCAACGTCCTGACTTTC.

This clonotype came up many times. This chain joins TRBV4-3 and TRBJ1-1, with D possibly matching TRBD1 (6 bases). Germline values: CDR1 LGHNA, CDR2 YSLEER. V was pared by 1 base and J by 4 bases, with 10 bases between. The CDR3 runs 14 residues. This CDR3 reads CASSQAGASTEAFF. In nucleotides, the CDR3 is TGCGCCAGCAGCCAAGCAGGGGCGTCCACTGAAGCTTTCTTT.

This chain uses TRBV5-1 with TRBJ2-2; no clear D gene. The CDR3 length is 14 residues. V lost 0 bases and J 4 bases, leaving 7 bases between the germline ends. Germline V gene sequence: CDR1 SGHRS, CDR2 YFSETQ. The CDR3 DNA reads TGCGCCAGCAGCTTGGTGGCTAGCACCGGGGAGCTGTTTTTT. Amino acids: CASSLVASTGELFF.

This clonotype was seen more than once but under ten times. V usage is TRBV6-1 and J usage is TRBJ1-5, with TRBD1 as a possible D gene (5 bases). Deletions cut 3 bases from V and 5 bases from J, with 14 bases between. From germline, CDR1 is MNHNS and CDR2 SASEGT. This CDR3 spans 15 amino acids. CDR3 in amino acids: CASSDRWDGDQPQHF. CDR3 sequence (DNA): TGTGCCAGCAGTGATCGTTGGGACGGAGATCAGCCCCAGCATTTT.